One and the same sample provided the 11 T cell receptor beta chains below, sequenced in a study of blood T cell repertoires in COVID-19. The method was immunoSEQ multiplex PCR; TCRdb's version includes in-frame clones alone and lacks a portion of them. The profile shows 140,000 or so clones, under 90% of them singletons. The sample comprised peripheral blood. The receptors here all came from a human donor in a cohort sampled during active COVID-19.

The count of this clone is one. The chain joins TRBV28 to TRBJ1-2, with TRBD1 identical over 7 bases. The CDR3 totals 13 residues. Germline CDR1 reads MDHEN; CDR2 reads SYDVKM. V gave up 6 bases and J gave up 7 bases; unmatched junction bases: 8. This CDR3 reads CASRADRVFGYTF. The DNA for the CDR3 is TGTGCCAGCAGAGCCGACAGGGTATTTGGCTACACCTTC.

The chain joins TRBV5-5 to TRBJ2-7; 8 positions match TRBD1. The CDR3 has 15 amino acids. Per germline, CDR1 SGHKS and CDR2 YYEKEE (reference sequence). The junction had 8 bases not matched to a gene; V was cut back by 2 bases and J by 4 bases. This chain's CDR3 is CASSLGTGRTYEQYF. CDR3 nucleotide sequence: TGTGCCAGCAGCTTAGGGACAGGAAGGACTTACGAGCAGTACTTC.

V gene TRBV7-2 combines with J gene TRBJ2-1, with D maybe TRBD2 (5 bases). The CDR3 length is 13 residues. Germline V gene sequence: CDR1 SGHTA, CDR2 FQGNSA. V gave up 0 bases and J gave up 12 bases, with 12 bases separating them. The CDR3, as DNA: TGTGCCAGCAGCTTAGCGCGGTTGGAGGTGCAGTTCTTC. Translated: CASSLARLEVQFF. The full variable domain, its missing parts supplied by reference TRBV7-2 and TRBJ2-1, is GAGVSQSPSNKVTEKGKDVELRCDPISGHTALYWYRQSLGQGLEFLIYFQGNSAPDKSGLPSDRFSAERTGGSVSTLTIQRTQQEDSAVYLCASSLARLEVQFFGPGTRLTVL.

This clone was picked up one time. The CDR3 region has the DNA TGTGCCAGCAGTTTACCCGGACTAGCGGGAGGTTCGGCTTTAAATGAGCAGTTCTTC. It yields the protein CASSLPGLAGGSALNEQFF. The chain carries TRBV28 and TRBJ2-1; 14 nucleotides agree with TRBD2. The V and J ends lost 2 bases and 7 bases, in that order; junction bases with no gene match: 13. The CDR3 has 19 amino acids. The germline V gene encodes CDR1 MDHEN and CDR2 SYDVKM.

This clone came up a few times. Here the CDR3 reads CASSIQQGAREKLFF. CDR3 bases: TGTGCCAGCAGCATCCAACAGGGGGCGCGAGAAAAACTGTTTTTT. The chain carries TRBV7-2 and TRBJ1-4; TRBD1 agrees at 9 bases. Germline CDR1 reads SGHTA; CDR2 reads FQGNSA. The V segment lost 5 bases and the J segment 8 bases; nucleotides outside the gene matches: 9. The CDR3 consists of 15 residues.

The V gene is TRBV6-6, the J gene TRBJ2-7; 7 bases map to TRBD2. This CDR3 is 17 amino acids long. Germline V CDR1 and CDR2: MNHNY, SVGAGI (reference sequence). Trimming at V came to 5 bases and at J to 2 bases, leaving 15 bases not matched to a gene. CDR3 in DNA: TGTGCCAGCAGTCGCCTGGAGGGAGGGTTGTATCCCTACGAGCAGTACTTC. Translated, it gives CASSRLEGGLYPYEQYF.

This chain joins TRBV27 and TRBJ2-1; TRBD2 matches 10 bases. The V and J ends lost 4 bases and 7 bases, in that order; junction bases with no gene match: 16. The germline CDR1 and CDR2 sequences are MNHEY and SMNVEV (reference sequence). The CDR3 is 18 residues long. The CDR3 DNA is TGTGCCAGCAGTTCCATCTATGTTACTAGCGGGATAAAGAATGAGCAGTTCTTC. This translates into CASSSIYVTSGIKNEQFF.

This chain uses TRBV6-5 with TRBJ1-1; 7 nucleotides line up with TRBD1. Germline V lookup: CDR1 MNHEY, CDR2 SVGAGI. Unmatched junction bases numbered 10, after V lost 8 bases and J lost 4 bases. This CDR3 region has 14 residues. CDR3 DNA: TGTGCCAGCGGAGGGGGCACCCTAATCACTGAAGCTTTCTTT. Translation: CASGGGTLITEAFF.

V gene TRBV5-6 combines with J gene TRBJ2-7; the match to TRBD2 covers 8 bases. V shed 0 bases, J shed 9 bases, and the junction held 8 bases outside the gene matches. Germline-derived CDR1 and CDR2 are SGHDT and YYEEEE. The CDR3 has 14 residues. The CDR3 nucleotides are TGTGCCAGCAGCTTGGGGAACGGGAGGGCCGGGCAGTACTTC. The encoded protein is CASSLGNGRAGQYF.

A few counts support this clone. The CDR3: CASSLPGQGTEQYF. DNA of the CDR3: TGTGCCAGCAGCTTGCCGGGACAGGGGACCGAGCAGTACTTC. The rearrangement uses TRBV7-9 and TRBJ2-7; 10 bases line up with TRBD1. V lost 3 bases to trimming and J lost 6 bases; unmatched junction nucleotides: 5. Germline CDR1 SEHNR, CDR2 FQNEAQ (reference sequence). The length of the CDR3 is 14 residues.

The chain joins TRBV10-2 to TRBJ2-7; 10 bases match TRBD2. The V segment lost 7 bases and the J segment 2 bases; nucleotides outside the gene matches: 26. CDR1 WSHSY and CDR2 SAAADI come from the germline V gene. The CDR3 spans 21 residues. The CDR3 nucleotides read TGCGCCAGCACCGACGGTCCCCTCGGGACTAGCGCTTCTGTAAGCGCCTACGAGCAGTACTTC. Protein product: CASTDGPLGTSASVSAYEQYF.